The 29 T cell receptor beta chains in this list originate from one sample, sequenced in a study of blood T cell repertoires in COVID-19. The assay was immunoSEQ multiplex PCR, and TCRdb's table has in-frame clones only and misses some. The table has about 20,000 clones, around 83% seen once; the top ten hold roughly 9.8%. Source material: peripheral blood. The origin of the receptors is a human donor in a cohort sampled during active COVID-19.

This chain uses TRBV5-1 with TRBJ2-2; TRBD2 agrees at 9 bases. Looked up from germline, CDR1 is SGHRS and CDR2 is YFSETQ. Trimming removed 1 base from V and 2 bases from J; junction bases left unmatched: 12. The CDR3 is 19 amino acids. CDR3 sequence: CASSLKGRLAGSNTGELFF. CDR3 coding DNA: TGCGCCAGCAGCTTGAAGGGTCGGCTAGCGGGATCAAACACCGGGGAGCTGTTTTTT.

This clone was found a few times. CDR3 loop: CASSRTSGGAYEQYF. The CDR3 nucleotides are TGTGCCAGCAGCCGAACTAGCGGAGGCGCCTACGAGCAGTACTTC. V is TRBV3-1 (or the pseudogene TRBV3-2) and J is TRBJ2-7, with 8 bases identical to TRBD2. CDR1 is LGHDT and CDR2 is YNNKEL in the germline V gene (reference sequence). This CDR3 region has 15 residues. Germline trimming cut 4 bases from V and 2 bases from J; bases unmatched to any gene: 7.

This clone appeared a single time. The chain recombines TRBV2 with TRBJ2-7, with no clear D. The length of the CDR3 is 14 residues. In germline, CDR1 is SNHLY, CDR2 FYNNEI. V was trimmed by 5 bases and J by 0 bases, leaving 11 bases between them. CDR3 loop: CASSPSDNSYEQYF. CDR3 DNA sequence: TGTGCCAGCAGTCCCTCCGACAACTCCTACGAGCAGTACTTC.

V and J are TRBV30 and TRBJ1-1; maybe TRBD1 (6 bases). The CDR3 consists of 15 residues. Between the trimmed V and J ends, which lost 2 bases and 4 bases, there was a span of 17 bases. The germline CDR1 and CDR2 sequences are GTSNPN and SVGIG (reference sequence). The CDR3 region has the DNA TGTGCCTGGAGTATTTTACAGGGTCTATTCACTGAAGCTTTCTTT. Translating it yields CAWSILQGLFTEAFF.

This chain uses TRBV2 with TRBJ1-3, with 8 positions matching TRBD1. V trimming: 5 bases; J trimming: 3 bases; junction bases outside the gene matches: 15. The CDR3 is 18 residues long. Germline CDR1 and CDR2: SNHLY and FYNNEI. As DNA, the CDR3 is TGTGCCAGCAGTATCCTTTCGGGCAGGGGGCAAGGTGGAAACACCATATATTTT. This translates into CASSILSGRGQGGNTIYF.

V and J are TRBV30 and TRBJ1-5; no clear D. Germline V gene lookup returns CDR1 GTSNPN and CDR2 SVGIG (reference sequence). Trimming removed 2 bases at V and 9 bases at J, with 17 bases between. The CDR3 length is 14 residues. CDR3 in amino acids: CAWSPPLVLRPQHF. CDR3 nucleotide sequence: TGTGCCTGGAGTCCCCCGTTGGTCCTGCGGCCCCAGCATTTT.

This clone was observed a few times. The germline gene is not matched at one end of the junction; a read error may be the cause. The CDR3 nucleotides are TGTGCCAGTGGCCGGGTTAGCTCCTTT. Protein product: CASGRVSSF. This chain joins TRBV2 and TRBJ1-6; no firm D call. The CDR3 has 9 amino acids. Germline lookup yields CDR1 SNHLY and CDR2 FYNNEI.

This clone was recorded a few times. The rearrangement joins TRBV5-1 to TRBJ2-1; D unresolved. CDR1 SGHRS and CDR2 YFSETQ come from the germline V gene. The CDR3 contains 12 residues. The V end was cut by 0 bases, the J end by 7 bases, with 5 bases between. The CDR3 nucleotides read TGCGCCAGCAGCTTGGATACAAATGAGCAGTTCTTC. It is translated as CASSLDTNEQFF. The full variable domain, its missing parts supplied by reference TRBV5-1 and TRBJ2-1, is KAGVTQTPRYLIKTRGQQVTLSCSPISGHRSVSWYQQTPGQGLQFLFEYFSETQRNKGNFPGRFSGRQFSNSRSEMNVSTLELGDSALYLCASSLDTNEQFFGPGTRLTVL.

This clone appeared once. The chain recombines TRBV5-5 with TRBJ1-5; no reliable D call. Germline CDR1 is SGHKS and CDR2 is YYEKEE (reference sequence). The V end lost 3 bases, the J end lost 3 bases, and 13 bases lay between the germline ends. The CDR3 covers 15 residues. CDR3 in DNA: TGTGCCAGCAGCTACTCTGCGGGATCCAATCAGCCCCAGCATTTT. This codes for CASSYSAGSNQPQHF.

J is TRBJ2-7 and V is TRBV6-1, with TRBD1 matching over 7 bases. Germline CDR1 reads MNHNS; CDR2 reads SASEGT. Germline trimming cut 0 bases from V and 2 bases from J; bases unmatched to any gene: 13. The CDR3 sequence is 18 residues long. CDR3 nucleotide sequence: TGTGCCAGCAGTGAAGCGCTTGTGGCAGGGGGTACGCCCTACGAGCAGTACTTC. This encodes CASSEALVAGGTPYEQYF.

V usage is TRBV7-2 and J usage is TRBJ1-4; tentative D call: TRBD1 (5 bases). The CDR3 totals 16 residues. The V and J ends lost 5 bases and 6 bases respectively, with 19 bases between them. Germline CDR1 SGHTA, CDR2 FQGNSA. The CDR3 here is CASSARTGLWHEKLFF. The CDR3 DNA follows: TGTGCCAGCAGCGCCCGAACAGGACTATGGCATGAAAAACTGTTTTTT.

The rearrangement joins TRBV7-3 to TRBJ2-3; a weak D match, TRBD2 (5 bases). The CDR3 has 15 residues. CDR1 is SGHTA, CDR2 FQGTGA, per germline. Trimming removed 2 bases from V and 3 bases from J, with 12 bases in between. CDR3: CASSLQGLNTDTQYF. Written as DNA, the CDR3 is TGTGCCAGCAGCTTACAAGGACTTAATACAGATACGCAGTATTTT.

In this sample, this clone turned up a few times. This chain uses TRBV5-1 with TRBJ2-7; D is perhaps TRBD1 (6 bases). The CDR3 consists of 14 residues. Per the germline V gene, CDR1 is SGHRS and CDR2 is YFSETQ. V dropped 3 bases and J dropped 2 bases, with 12 bases sitting between them. This chain's CDR3 is CASSSTGPAYEQYF. The CDR3, as DNA: TGCGCCAGCAGCTCGACAGGTCCCGCCTACGAGCAGTACTTC.

The V and J genes are TRBV4-1 and TRBJ1-5; 7 bases are shared with TRBD1. The CDR3 consists of 15 residues. Germline values: CDR1 MGHRA, CDR2 YSYEKL. Trimming took 4 bases from V and 11 from J; bases not matched to a gene: 14. CDR3 nucleotide sequence: TGCGCCAGCAGCCCCGGACCTACCAGGGGGGAGGCCCAGCATTTT. Encoded protein: CASSPGPTRGEAQHF.

This clone was counted between two and nine times. The V gene is TRBV3-1 (or the pseudogene TRBV3-2), the J gene TRBJ2-2; a weak D match, TRBD1 (5 bases). V dropped 3 bases and J dropped 4 bases, with 15 bases sitting between them. Germline assignment: CDR1 LGHDT and CDR2 YNNKEL (reference sequence). The CDR3 is 16 amino acids. CDR3 residues: CASSHLGAPSTGELFF. CDR3 nucleotide sequence: TGTGCCAGCAGCCATTTAGGGGCCCCGAGCACCGGGGAGCTGTTTTTT.

V is TRBV18 and J is TRBJ1-2; no firm D call. Germline V gives CDR1 KGHSH, CDR2 LQKENI. The length of the CDR3 is 12 residues. Trimming pared 6 bases from V and 1 base from J, leaving 6 bases between. CDR3 DNA sequence: TGTGCCAGCTCGCCGAGTAACTATGGCTACACCTTC. Its translation: CASSPSNYGYTF.

The chain joins TRBV5-1 to TRBJ2-6, with D possibly matching TRBD2 (6 bases). Germline values: CDR1 SGHRS, CDR2 YFSETQ. CDR3 length: 18 residues. Trimming pared 7 bases from V and 0 bases from J, leaving 20 bases between. CDR3 residues: CASLRIPGLGSGANVLTF. CDR3 bases: TGCGCCAGCCTTAGGATACCGGGACTGGGCTCTGGGGCCAACGTCCTGACTTTC.

The V call is TRBV30, the J call TRBJ2-1, with 8 bases lining up with TRBD1. Trimming cost V 0 bases and J 3 bases; bases outside gene matches: 7. Germline CDR1 and CDR2: GTSNPN and SVGIG (reference sequence). This CDR3 has 16 residues. The CDR3, as DNA: TGTGCCTGGAGTGTACAGGGGGACTTCCGCTACAATGAGCAGTTCTTC. Translated: CAWSVQGDFRYNEQFF.

This sequence joins TRBV7-9 and TRBJ2-2, with 8 bases matching TRBD1. This CDR3 has 15 amino acids. Trimming at V came to 3 bases and at J to 0 bases, leaving 0 bases not matched to a gene. Germline lookup yields CDR1 SEHNR and CDR2 FQNEAQ (reference sequence). The CDR3 region has the DNA TGTGCCAGCAGCTTGGACAGGGCGAACACCGGGGAGCTGTTTTTT. Its protein product is CASSLDRANTGELFF. Full variable domain (rest looked up from reference TRBV7-9 and TRBJ2-2): DTGVSQNPRHKITKRGQNVTFRCDPISEHNRLYWYRQTLGQGPEFLTYFQNEAQLEKSRLLSDRFSAERPKGSFSTLEIQRTEQGDSAMYLCASSLDRANTGELFFGEGSRLTVL.

This clone occurred once. The rearrangement links TRBV28 to TRBJ2-6, with 8 bases matching TRBD1. The CDR3 is made up of 12 amino acids. The germline V gene has CDR1 MDHEN and CDR2 SYDVKM. This chain's CDR3 is CGTGSGANVLTF. Written as DNA, the CDR3 is TGTGGGACAGGGTCTGGGGCCAACGTCCTGACTTTC.

The chain carries TRBV5-6 and TRBJ1-1, with 8 bases lining up with TRBD1. V lost 3 bases to trimming and J lost 0 bases; unmatched junction nucleotides: 4. From germline, CDR1 is SGHDT and CDR2 YYEEEE. The CDR3 has 15 residues. Here the CDR3 reads CASSSKTGVNTEAFF. The CDR3 DNA is TGTGCCAGCAGCTCAAAGACAGGGGTGAACACTGAAGCTTTCTTT.

V is TRBV5-6 and J is TRBJ2-3; TRBD1 matches at 8 bases. Per germline, CDR1 SGHDT and CDR2 YYEEEE. This CDR3 spans 16 amino acids. The V gene end was trimmed by 4 bases and the J gene end by 2 bases; junction bases not matched to a gene: 9. The CDR3 here is CASSRLDRADTDTQYF. DNA for the CDR3: TGTGCCAGCAGCCGATTGGACAGGGCGGACACAGATACGCAGTATTTT.

The chain joins TRBV7-3 to TRBJ2-5; 7 bases line up with TRBD2. V trimming: 5 bases; J trimming: 1 base; junction bases outside the gene matches: 7. This CDR3 comprises 15 residues. Germline CDR1 SGHTA, CDR2 FQGTGA. The CDR3 here is CASSPTGTTQETQYF. CDR3 bases: TGTGCCAGCAGCCCTACCGGGACTACCCAAGAGACCCAGTACTTC.

The rearrangement uses TRBV3-1 (or the pseudogene TRBV3-2) and TRBJ1-1, with D perhaps TRBD1 (5 bases). The CDR3 consists of 16 residues. Trimming pared 1 base from V and 3 bases from J, leaving 15 bases between. Germline V gene lookup returns CDR1 LGHDT and CDR2 YNNKEL (reference sequence). The chain's CDR3 is CASSQGRRGWDTEAFF. The CDR3 coding sequence is TGTGCCAGCAGCCAAGGTCGTCGGGGGTGGGACACTGAAGCTTTCTTT.

The table lists this clone with a few counts. The chain is built from TRBV6-1 and TRBJ2-3; no reliable D call. Germline V gives CDR1 MNHNS, CDR2 SASEGT. The CDR3 length is 15 residues. Trimming removed 1 base from V and 0 bases from J, with 8 bases in between. The CDR3 DNA reads TGTGCCAGCAGTGAAGGTCCTCTCAGCACAGATACGCAGTATTTT. The encoded protein is CASSEGPLSTDTQYF.

The chain carries TRBV7-9 and TRBJ2-2; 7 bases align to TRBD1. The CDR3 covers 15 residues. The V and J ends lost 5 bases and 2 bases, in that order; junction bases with no gene match: 5. From germline, CDR1 is SEHNR and CDR2 FQNEAQ (reference sequence). CDR3 in amino acids: CASSRYRGNTGELFF. CDR3 DNA: TGTGCCAGCAGCAGGTACAGGGGAAACACCGGGGAGCTGTTTTTT.

This rearrangement joins TRBV5-5 to TRBJ1-2; D ambiguous. Per germline, CDR1 SGHKS and CDR2 YYEKEE (reference sequence). This CDR3 region has 13 residues. V was trimmed by 0 bases and J by 2 bases, leaving 5 bases between them. This CDR3 is CASSLGGNYGYTF. The CDR3 nucleotides are TGTGCCAGCAGCTTGGGAGGAAACTATGGCTACACCTTC. Together with reference TRBV5-5 and TRBJ1-2, the CDR3 gives the full variable domain: DAGVTQSPTHLIKTRGQQVTLRCSPISGHKSVSWYQQVLGQGPQFIFQYYEKEERGRGNFPDRFSARQFPNYSSELNVNALLLGDSALYLCASSLGGNYGYTFGSGTRLTVV.

By its share, this clone is medium-sized. The chain carries TRBV6-5 and TRBJ2-1; the match to TRBD2 covers 7 bases. This CDR3 comprises 15 residues. The V gene end was trimmed by 5 bases and the J gene end by 9 bases; junction bases not matched to a gene: 13. CDR1 and CDR2 from the germline V gene are MNHEY and SVGAGI. DNA of the CDR3: TGTGCCAGCAGTCCCTTGGCGGGAGATCACGGTGAGCAGTTCTTC. Translating it yields CASSPLAGDHGEQFF.

In this sample, this clone turned up once. This rearrangement joins TRBV10-2 to TRBJ2-3; D is perhaps TRBD2 (5 bases). The V gene's germline CDR1 is WSHSY and CDR2 SAAADI. V gave up 2 bases and J gave up 0 bases, with 18 bases separating them. The CDR3 has 18 amino acids. The DNA of the CDR3 is TGCGCCAGCAGTGAGGTCCCCCCAGCTACGGGAAGCACAGATACGCAGTATTTT. Translated, it gives CASSEVPPATGSTDTQYF.